This T cell receptor (beta chain) originates from a study of cytomegalovirus exposure and HLA in healthy donors. The study ran its PCR with 60 Vbeta and 13 Jbeta primers. Sequencing used immunoSEQ multiplex PCR; TCRdb keeps in-frame clones, though not all of them. Among 190,000 or so clones listed, approximately 78% were seen once. Germline CDR1 reads MGHRA; CDR2 reads YSYEKL. This CDR3 is 13 amino acids long. J was trimmed by 6 bases and V by 8 bases; bases with no gene match: 7. This clone was detected only once. Input material: PBMCs. V and J are TRBV4-1 and TRBJ2-1; TRBD1 matches at 7 bases. This receptor was taken from a woman in her 50s in good health and CMV-seropositive. The CDR3 DNA reads TGCGCCAGCGGATTCCAGGGGGTCAATGAGCAGTTCTTC. Its translation: CASGFQGVNEQFF.